This T cell receptor beta chain was observed in a study of cytotoxic CD8 clonotypes in ibrutinib-treated CLL. Study background: Included were 11 relapsed/refractory and roughly 15 treatment-naive patients, of whom approximately 17 were IGHV unmutated. Partial response was seen in about 24 patients and complete response in 2; after median approximately 68 months, about 14 stayed remitted, some 12 progressed. Mean values per sample were around 250,000 productive templates and tens of thousands of productive rearrangements.

Profiling relied on immunoSEQ multiplex PCR, and the TCRdb table lists in-frame clones only, not all of them. This sample carries around 160,000 clones, around nine tenths of them seen once, and the ten largest clones take roughly 3%. About this clone: Its specificity is unknown.

General study findings and limits: At baseline, clonality was higher than in age-matched healthy donors and correlated with CD8+ counts.

Material: PBMCs, obtained at disease progression, from a patient treated with ibrutinib. This receptor was taken from a human donor with chronic lymphocytic leukemia.

In DNA form, the CDR3 reads TGTGCCAGCAGTTTATCCCCCCTAGGTCCTACCTGGAACACTGAAGCTTTCTTT. Translating gives CASSLSPLGPTWNTEAFF. The chain recombines TRBV27 with TRBJ1-1, with D unresolved. V lost 0 bases to trimming and J lost 1 base, with 18 bases between them. The CDR3 length is 18 residues. CDR1 is MNHEY, CDR2 SMNVEV, per germline (reference sequence).